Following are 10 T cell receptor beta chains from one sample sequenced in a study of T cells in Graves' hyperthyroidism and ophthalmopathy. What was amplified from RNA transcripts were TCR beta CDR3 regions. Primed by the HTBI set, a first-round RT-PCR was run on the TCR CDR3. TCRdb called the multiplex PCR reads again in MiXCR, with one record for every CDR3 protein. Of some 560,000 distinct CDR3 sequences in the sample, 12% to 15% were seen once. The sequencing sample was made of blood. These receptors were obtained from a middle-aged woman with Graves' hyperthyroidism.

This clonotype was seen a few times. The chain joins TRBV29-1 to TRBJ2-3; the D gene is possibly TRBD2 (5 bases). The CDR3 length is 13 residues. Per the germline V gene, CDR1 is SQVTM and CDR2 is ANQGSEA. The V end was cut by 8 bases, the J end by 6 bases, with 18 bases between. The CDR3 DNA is TGCAGCTCGAGCGCGGGCCTGACGGATACGCAGTATTTT. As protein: CSSSAGLTDTQYF.

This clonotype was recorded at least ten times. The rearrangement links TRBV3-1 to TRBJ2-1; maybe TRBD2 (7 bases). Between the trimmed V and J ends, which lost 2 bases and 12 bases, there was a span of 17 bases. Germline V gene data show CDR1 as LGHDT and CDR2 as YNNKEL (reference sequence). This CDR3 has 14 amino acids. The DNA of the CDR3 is TGTGCCAGCAGCCAAAACCCGGGGGGCGTGGGGCAGTTCTTC. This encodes CASSQNPGGVGQFF.

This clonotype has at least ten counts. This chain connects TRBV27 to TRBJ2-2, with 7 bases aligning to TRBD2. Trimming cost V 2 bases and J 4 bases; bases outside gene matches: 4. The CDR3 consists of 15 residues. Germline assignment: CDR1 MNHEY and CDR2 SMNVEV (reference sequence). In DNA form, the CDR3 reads TGTGCCAGCAGTTTACGCCTAGCGGTCACCGGGGAGCTGTTTTTT. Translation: CASSLRLAVTGELFF.

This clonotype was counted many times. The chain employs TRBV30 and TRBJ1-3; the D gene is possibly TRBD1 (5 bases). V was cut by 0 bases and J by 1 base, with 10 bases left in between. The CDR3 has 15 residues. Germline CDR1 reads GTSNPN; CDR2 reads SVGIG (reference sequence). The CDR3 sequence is CAWSVVGGSGNTIYF. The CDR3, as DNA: TGTGCCTGGAGTGTAGTGGGGGGTTCTGGAAACACCATATATTTT.

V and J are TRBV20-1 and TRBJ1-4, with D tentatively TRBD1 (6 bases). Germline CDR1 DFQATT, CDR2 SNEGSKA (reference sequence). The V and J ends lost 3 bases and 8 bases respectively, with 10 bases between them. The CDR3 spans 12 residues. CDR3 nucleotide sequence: TGCAGTGCTAGTCAAGGGGGGGAAAAACTGTTTTTT. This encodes CSASQGGEKLFF.

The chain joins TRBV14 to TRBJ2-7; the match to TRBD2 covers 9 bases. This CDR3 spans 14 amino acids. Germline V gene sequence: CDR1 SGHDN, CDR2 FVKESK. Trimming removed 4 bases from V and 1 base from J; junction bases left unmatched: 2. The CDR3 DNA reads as TGTGCCAGCAGCCGGGGACTAGCTTCCTACGAGCAGTACTTC. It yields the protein CASSRGLASYEQYF. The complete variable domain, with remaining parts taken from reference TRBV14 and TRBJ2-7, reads EAGVTQFPSHSVIEKGQTVTLRCDPISGHDNLYWYRRVMGKEIKFLLHFVKESKQDESGMPNNRFLAERTGGTYSTLKVQPAELEDSGVYFCASSRGLASYEQYFGPGTRLTVT.

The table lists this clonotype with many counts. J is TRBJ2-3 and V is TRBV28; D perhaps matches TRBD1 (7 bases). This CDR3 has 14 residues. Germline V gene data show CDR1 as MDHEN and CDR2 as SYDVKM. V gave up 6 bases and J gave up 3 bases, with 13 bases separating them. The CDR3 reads CASREGARTDTQYF. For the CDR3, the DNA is TGTGCCAGCAGGGAGGGGGCGCGGACAGATACGCAGTATTTT.

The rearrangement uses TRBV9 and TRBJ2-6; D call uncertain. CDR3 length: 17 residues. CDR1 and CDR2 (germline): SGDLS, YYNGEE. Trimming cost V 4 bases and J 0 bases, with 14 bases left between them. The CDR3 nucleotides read TGTGCCAGCAGCTCGACGACTGGATACTCTGGGGCCAACGTCCTGACTTTC. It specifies CASSSTTGYSGANVLTF.

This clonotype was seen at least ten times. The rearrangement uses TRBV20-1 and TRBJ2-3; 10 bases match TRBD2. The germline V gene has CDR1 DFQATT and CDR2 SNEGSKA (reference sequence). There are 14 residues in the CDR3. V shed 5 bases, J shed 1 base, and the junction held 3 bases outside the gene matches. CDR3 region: CSAGGTSGTDTQYF. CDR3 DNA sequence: TGCAGTGCTGGGGGGACTAGCGGCACAGATACGCAGTATTTT.

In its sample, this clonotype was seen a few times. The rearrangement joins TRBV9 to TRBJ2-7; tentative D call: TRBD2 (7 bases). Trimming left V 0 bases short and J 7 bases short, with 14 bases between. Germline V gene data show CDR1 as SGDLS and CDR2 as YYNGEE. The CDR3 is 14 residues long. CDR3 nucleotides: TGTGCCAGCAGCGTAGGGGGGGGCGGCGGGGAGCAGTACTTC. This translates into CASSVGGGGGEQYF.